A single sample gave rise to the 14 T cell receptor beta chains below, sequenced in a study of shared clonotypes between healthy human individuals. Sequenced by immunoSEQ multiplex PCR; TCRdb stores in-frame clones only, minus some. The data hold about 2.3 million clones, with just over 90% observed a single time. Sequencing was performed on naive CD4+ T cells from PBMCs. Stated subset: CD45RA+ positively selected. The source of these receptors is a man younger than 35 in good health. Some clones in this sample may be carry-over from other donors' samples.

The chain employs TRBV14 and TRBJ1-1, with D maybe TRBD1 (5 bases). The germline V gene encodes CDR1 SGHDN and CDR2 FVKESK. The CDR3 has 15 residues. Trimming stripped 2 bases from V and 0 bases from J, with 10 bases between. CDR3 sequence reads: CASSQMTALNTEAFF. DNA for the CDR3: TGTGCCAGCAGCCAAATGACAGCCTTGAACACTGAAGCTTTCTTT.

The CDR3 here is CASSPPGSDPQYF. The CDR3, as DNA: TGTGCCAGCAGTCCACCAGGGTCCGACCCCCAGTATTTT. The V call is TRBV6-5, the J call TRBJ2-3, with a tentative D call TRBD1 (5 bases). The germline V gene has CDR1 MNHEY and CDR2 SVGAGI. Trimming shortened V by 5 bases and J by 12 bases, and 18 bases separated the two germline ends. This CDR3 is 13 amino acids long.

A remark on this clone: Additional DNA sequences in this sample encode the identical CDR3. V is TRBV5-1 and J is TRBJ2-5, with 11 bases that match TRBD2. The CDR3 is made up of 14 amino acids. The germline V gene has CDR1 SGHRS and CDR2 YFSETQ. V lost 4 bases and J lost 2; bases outside the gene matches: 1. CDR3 sequence: CASSGTSGQETQYF. CDR3 nucleotide sequence: TGCGCCAGCAGCGGGACTAGCGGACAAGAGACCCAGTACTTC. Full variable domain (missing parts from reference TRBV5-1 and TRBJ2-5): KAGVTQTPRYLIKTRGQQVTLSCSPISGHRSVSWYQQTPGQGLQFLFEYFSETQRNKGNFPGRFSGRQFSNSRSEMNVSTLELGDSALYLCASSGTSGQETQYFGPGTRLLVL.

This chain joins TRBV7-9 and TRBJ2-3, with TRBD2 matching over 7 bases. CDR3 size: 17 residues. The germline V gene has CDR1 SEHNR and CDR2 FQNEAQ (reference sequence). Trimming cost V 2 bases and J 6 bases; bases outside gene matches: 14. In DNA, the CDR3 is TGTGCCAGCAGCTTAAGTCGGGAGGCTCAATTTGGGGATACGCAGTATTTT. Translated, it gives CASSLSREAQFGDTQYF.

This chain joins TRBV6-5 and TRBJ2-3; D call uncertain. Trimming left V 5 bases short and J 8 bases short, with 17 bases between. This CDR3 has 14 amino acids. Germline assignment: CDR1 MNHEY and CDR2 SVGAGI. The CDR3 DNA reads TGTGCCAGCAGTACCCCTGATGGAGTTGGTACGCAGTATTTT. As protein: CASSTPDGVGTQYF.

This clone was recorded once. The chain combines TRBV28 with TRBJ1-4; D gene ambiguous. Per the germline V gene, CDR1 is MDHEN and CDR2 is SYDVKM. The CDR3 extends over 14 amino acids. The germline V and J ends were trimmed by 7 bases and 0 bases, with 9 bases remaining between them. The CDR3 reads CASNTQATNEKLFF. The CDR3 nucleotides read TGTGCCAGCAACACGCAGGCAACTAATGAAAAACTGTTTTTT.

This chain uses TRBV6-1 with TRBJ1-2; unclear D gene. This CDR3 spans 15 amino acids. The V gene lost 8 bases and the J gene lost 4 bases, with 20 bases spanning the gap. The germline V gene encodes CDR1 MNHNS and CDR2 SASEGT. The CDR3 protein is CASRDSRLFGYGYTF. The CDR3 DNA is TGTGCCAGCCGGGATTCCCGGTTGTTTGGCTATGGCTACACCTTC.

Concerning this clone itself: Other DNA sequences in this sample translate to the same CDR3. This sequence joins TRBV5-6 and TRBJ1-3, with a tentative D call TRBD1 (5 bases). The CDR3 contains 14 residues. Looked up from germline, CDR1 is SGHDT and CDR2 is YYEEEE. V was pared by 4 bases and J by 0 bases, with 8 bases between. CDR3 amino acids: CASSDSSSGNTIYF. The CDR3 DNA reads as TGTGCCAGCAGCGACAGCTCCTCTGGAAACACCATATATTTT. Supplemented by reference TRBV5-6 and TRBJ1-3, the full variable domain reads DAGVTQSPTHLIKTRGQQVTLRCSPKSGHDTVSWYQQALGQGPQFIFQYYEEEERQRGNFPDRFSGHQFPNYSSELNVNALLLGDSALYLCASSDSSSGNTIYFGEGSWLTVV.

The gene calls are TRBV18 and TRBJ2-3; 10 bases match TRBD2. V shed 6 bases and J 1 base; nucleotides not matched to a gene: 7. The CDR3 consists of 16 residues. CDR1 is KGHSH and CDR2 is LQKENI in the germline V gene. CDR3 in amino acids: CASSPLGTSGTDTQYF. CDR3 DNA: TGTGCCAGCTCTCCTCTCGGGACTAGCGGCACAGATACGCAGTATTTT.

This chain uses TRBV29-1 with TRBJ2-7, with D perhaps matching TRBD1 (5 bases). CDR1 and CDR2 (germline): SQVTM, ANQGSEA. With 4 bases removed from V and 6 bases from J, the gap between germline ends came to 13 bases. The CDR3 has 12 amino acids. The CDR3 reads CSVGKGFGEQYF. The CDR3 nucleotides are TGCAGCGTTGGGAAGGGGTTCGGCGAGCAGTACTTC.

This clone was counted a few times. The chain couples TRBV28 to TRBJ1-5; TRBD1 matches 7 bases. The V gene's germline CDR1 is MDHEN and CDR2 SYDVKM. With 6 bases clipped from V and 2 bases from J, the junction kept 7 bases outside the gene matches. The CDR3 spans 15 residues. The CDR3 loop is CASRAGGSGNQPQHF. The CDR3 bases are TGTGCCAGCAGGGCAGGGGGGAGCGGCAATCAGCCCCAGCATTTT. The variable domain in full, with the rest retrieved from reference TRBV28 and TRBJ1-5, is DVKVTQSSRYLVKRTGEKVFLECVQDMDHENMFWYRQDPGLGLRLIYFSYDVKMKEKGDIPEGYSVSREKKERFSLILESASTNQTSMYLCASRAGGSGNQPQHFGDGTRLSIL.

This chain uses TRBV2 with TRBJ1-2, with 7 bases that match TRBD1. CDR1 is SNHLY and CDR2 is FYNNEI in the germline V gene. This CDR3 is built from 16 residues. The junction had 14 bases not matched to a gene; V was cut back by 6 bases and J by 4 bases. The CDR3 bases are TGTGCCAGCAGAGAACTCAAAACAGGGGAAACCTATGGCTACACCTTC. Its translation: CASRELKTGETYGYTF.

CDR3 nucleotide sequence: TGTGCCAGCAGCCCAAGGTGGGGGTCGGAAGAAGCTTTCTTT. Translated: CASSPRWGSEEAFF. This chain links TRBV11-1 with TRBJ1-1; the D gene is possibly TRBD1 (5 bases). CDR1 is SGHAT, CDR2 FQDESV, per germline (reference sequence). V lost 5 bases and J lost 8, with 18 bases in between. The CDR3 is 14 residues long.

The chain joins TRBV19 to TRBJ2-1; tentative D call: TRBD1 (7 bases). CDR3 length: 17 residues. Germline values: CDR1 LNHDA, CDR2 SQIVND (reference sequence). V was shortened by 4 bases and J by 4 bases, with 20 bases between the two germline ends. CDR3 region: CASSTRQGEGLYNEQFF. For the CDR3, the DNA is TGTGCCAGTAGTACCCGACAGGGTGAGGGACTTTACAATGAGCAGTTCTTC.